This T cell receptor beta chain was sequenced in a study of blood T cell repertoires in COVID-19. Germline V gene data show CDR1 as SGHDT and CDR2 as YYEEEE. The CDR3 is 16 residues long. J was trimmed by 4 bases and V by 4 bases; bases with no gene match: 12. Here immunoSEQ multiplex PCR was the method, and the copy in TCRdb shows in-frame clones only, minus some. The sample has over 100,000 clones, approximately 80% seen once. The rearrangement joins TRBV5-6 to TRBJ2-3; TRBD2 matches at 7 bases. Sequencing was done on a sample of peripheral blood. The clonotype comes from a woman aged 80 or over with active or convalescent COVID-19. The CDR3 sequence: CASSADGGRGSDTQYF. The CDR3, as DNA: TGTGCCAGCAGCGCGGACGGGGGGAGAGGTTCAGATACGCAGTATTTT.